This TCR beta chain originates from a study of blood T cell repertoires in COVID-19. About the study: Material from acute and convalescent COVID-19 was sourced from the United States, Italy and Spain. Sources were T cells, B-cell-depleted T cells, or PBMCs; the material itself was cDNA or gDNA.

Followed longitudinally, the Seattle patients had been enrolled during active infection. In the original processing: Reference gene primer amplification yielded estimated nucleated cell counts. TCRdb keeps only in-frame clones here, not all; method: immunoSEQ multiplex PCR. V and J calls and clone size are those listed in that table; D and trimming were worked out from the DNA. The data show roughly 200,000 clones, about 85% seen once. Material for sequencing was peripheral blood. The sequence came from a woman at least 80 years old with COVID-19, enrolled during active disease.

CDR3 amino acids: CASSPSGVNNEQFF. In DNA, the CDR3 is TGTGCCAGCAGCCCTAGCGGGGTTAACAATGAGCAGTTCTTC. The V gene is TRBV7-2, the J gene TRBJ2-1, with TRBD2 matching over 9 bases. Germline V gene data show CDR1 as SGHTA and CDR2 as FQGNSA. V lost 5 bases and J lost 5; bases outside the gene matches: 4. This CDR3 has 14 amino acids.